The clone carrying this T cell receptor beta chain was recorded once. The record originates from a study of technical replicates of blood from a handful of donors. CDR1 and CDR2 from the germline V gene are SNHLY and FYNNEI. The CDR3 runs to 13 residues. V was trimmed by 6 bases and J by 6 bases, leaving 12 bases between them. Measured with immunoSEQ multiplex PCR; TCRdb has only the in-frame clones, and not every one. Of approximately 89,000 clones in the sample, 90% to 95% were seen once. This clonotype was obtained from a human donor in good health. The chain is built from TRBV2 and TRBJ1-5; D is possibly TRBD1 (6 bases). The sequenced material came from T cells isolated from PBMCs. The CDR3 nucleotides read TGTGCCAGCAGAAGTCGGGGGGCTCAGCCCCAGCATTTT. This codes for CASRSRGAQPQHF. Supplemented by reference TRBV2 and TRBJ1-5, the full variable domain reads EPEVTQTPSHQVTQMGQEVILRCVPISNHLYFYWYRQILGQKVEFLVSFYNNEISEKSEIFDDQFSVERPDGSNFTLKIRSTKLEDSAMYFCASRSRGAQPQHFGDGTRLSIL.